The sequence of this T cell receptor beta chain was determined in a study of blood T cell repertoires in COVID-19. Only in-frame clones appear in the TCRdb table, and some are missing; sequencing was by immunoSEQ multiplex PCR. The sample yields around 240,000 clones, 83% seen once. In its sample, this clone was seen once. The junction had 2 bases not matched to a gene; V was cut back by 4 bases and J by 3 bases. The CDR3 sequence is 13 residues long. The rearrangement joins TRBV6-7 to TRBJ1-1, with TRBD1 matching 7 bases. TRBV6-7 carries the ORF label, with uncertain function. This TCR was sampled from a woman aged 45-65 years with acute or convalescent COVID-19. The sequenced material came from peripheral blood. The CDR3: CASSLGTDTEAFF. Here the CDR3 DNA reads TGTGCCAGCAGTTTGGGGACAGACACTGAAGCTTTCTTT.